The clone carrying this TCR beta chain showed up many times. Its cognate antigen is unknown. The data derive from a study of Graves' ophthalmopathy and Graves' hyperthyroidism. Whole-study results and caveats: Most expanded clonotypes in thyroid above 0.001 frequency also showed up in blood. Using a 13-signature model, the authors split ophthalmopathy from stable hyperthyroidism, with around 89% sensitivity and 70% to 83% specificity.

In this cohort, patients with other autoimmune diseases, uncontrolled infections, pregnancy or lactation were excluded. Trimming cost V 1 base and J 3 bases, with 13 bases left between them. CDR1 and CDR2 (germline): SQVTM, ANQGSEA. The CDR3 has 14 amino acids. The sequenced template was RNA, covering the TCR beta CDR3 region. An opening RT-PCR round employed HTBI primers and preceded a second-round multiplex PCR. Each CDR3 protein gets one entry after TCRdb re-called the multiplex PCR reads with MiXCR. This sample carries almost 750,000 distinct CDR3 sequences, 35% to 50% of them seen once, and the ten largest clones take roughly 46%.

The receptor was isolated from an adult man with Graves' ophthalmopathy. The sample was peripheral blood. The J gene is TRBJ2-7, the V gene TRBV29-1; tentatively, D is TRBD2 (6 bases). The CDR3 spells CSVEVRDSLYEQYF. DNA of the CDR3: TGCAGCGTTGAAGTCCGGGACTCTCTCTACGAGCAGTACTTC.